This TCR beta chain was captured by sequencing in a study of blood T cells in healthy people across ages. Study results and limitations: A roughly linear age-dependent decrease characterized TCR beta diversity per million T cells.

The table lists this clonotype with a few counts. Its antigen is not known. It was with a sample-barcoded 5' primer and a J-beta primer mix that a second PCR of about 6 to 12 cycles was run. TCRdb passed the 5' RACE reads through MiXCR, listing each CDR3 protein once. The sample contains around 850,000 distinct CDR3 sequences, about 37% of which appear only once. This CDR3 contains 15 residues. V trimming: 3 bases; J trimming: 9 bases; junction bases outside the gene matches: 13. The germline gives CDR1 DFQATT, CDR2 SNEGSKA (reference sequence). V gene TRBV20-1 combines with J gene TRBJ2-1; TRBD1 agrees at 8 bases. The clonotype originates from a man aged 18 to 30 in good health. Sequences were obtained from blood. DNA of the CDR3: TGCAGTGCTAGTTATGGCAGGGGGCGATTAAGTGAGCAGTTCTTC. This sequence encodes CSASYGRGRLSEQFF.